The clone carrying this T cell receptor (beta chain) was seen a few times. The data were taken from a study of T cell changes during pregnancy in multiple sclerosis. The method was immunoSEQ multiplex PCR; TCRdb's version includes in-frame clones alone and lacks a portion of them. This sample has approximately 22,000 clones, with about 88% found just once. CDR3 length: 15 residues. Germline CDR1 and CDR2: SGHRS and YFSETQ. V was pared by 1 base and J by 7 bases, with 8 bases of the junction left unmatched. V and J are TRBV5-1 and TRBJ2-1, with 7 bases lining up with TRBD2. This specimen was CD4+ T cells from peripheral blood mononuclear cells, taken in the first trimester of pregnancy. This clonotype originated in a female donor in good health, enrolled as a control in a pregnancy study. For the CDR3, the DNA is TGCGCCAGCAGCTTGTGGCGGGAGAGTGTAAATGAGCAGTTCTTC. It is translated as CASSLWRESVNEQFF.